This TCR beta chain was recovered during a study of cytomegalovirus exposure and HLA in healthy donors. Study observations and caveats: There were some public TCRs occurring in many donors, but most TCR sequences were rare. The study put 150 or so TCR beta chains on its list as cytomegalovirus-associated.

Of note for this clone: The antigen is not known.

This CDR3 is built from 14 residues. After removal of 6 bases from V and 7 bases from J, the junction contained 4 bases not matched to a gene. The germline V gene encodes CDR1 SNHLY and CDR2 FYNNEI. 13 Jbeta primers and 60 Vbeta primers were used for the PCR. The authors' processing: There were around 77 million unique TCR beta chains by a later count, and some 10 million of them were shared. Method: immunoSEQ multiplex PCR; TCRdb's copy keeps in-frame clones and lacks some. The DNA gave D and trimming, while V, J and clone size come from that table. The sample lists 250,000 to 350,000 clones, roughly 90% occurring once.

Sequencing used PBMCs. V is TRBV2 and J is TRBJ2-5; 14 bases line up with TRBD2. This clonotype was sampled from a woman younger than 30 in good health and CMV-seronegative. CDR3 sequence reads: CASRAGTSGGTQYF. The CDR3 nucleotides are TGTGCCAGCAGAGCGGGGACTAGCGGGGGGACCCAGTACTTC.